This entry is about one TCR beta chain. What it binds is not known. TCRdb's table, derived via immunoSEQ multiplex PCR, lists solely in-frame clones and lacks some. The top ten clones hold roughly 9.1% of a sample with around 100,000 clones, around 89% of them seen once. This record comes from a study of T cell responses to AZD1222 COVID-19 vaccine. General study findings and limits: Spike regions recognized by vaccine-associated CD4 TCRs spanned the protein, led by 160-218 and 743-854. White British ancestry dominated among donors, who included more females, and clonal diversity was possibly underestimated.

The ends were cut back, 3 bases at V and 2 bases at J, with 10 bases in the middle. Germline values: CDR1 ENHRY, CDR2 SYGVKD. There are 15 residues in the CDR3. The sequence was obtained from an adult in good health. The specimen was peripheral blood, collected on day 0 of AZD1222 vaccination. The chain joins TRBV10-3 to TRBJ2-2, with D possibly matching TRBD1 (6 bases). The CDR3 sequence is CAISERTENTGELFF. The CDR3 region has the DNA TGTGCCATCAGTGAACGGACAGAAAACACCGGGGAGCTGTTTTTT.